This T cell receptor (beta chain) stems from a study of blood T cells in healthy people across ages (dated by TCRdb to between 2015 and 2016). At the level of the whole study: Template switching captured roughly one uniquely barcoded TCR beta cDNA molecule per two T cells in model experiments. Age-related changes in TCR beta repertoire diversity were measured in the study by deep sequencing normalized with unique cDNA molecular identifiers. Four age groups were formed from the donors: young (average approximately 15 years), middle-aged (approximately 41), aged (approximately 60) and long-lived (more than 75). To avoid experimental bias, donors of different ages were distributed randomly across sequencing lanes. Two additional independent replicas of 1 million unique cDNA reads from the same blood draw were analyzed for two donors (one aged 18 to 29 and one aged 80 or older).

A note on this clonotype: It lacks a known antigen. Base qualities are not at hand, and no much larger clone is one base apart.

The CDR3 spans 14 residues, from the cysteine through the phenylalanine. Only CDR3 DNA remains: 42 bases, in frame from the first base. Between the V and J ends, shortened by 4 bases and 8 bases respectively, the junction contains 18 bases. CDR1 and CDR2 are drawn from the germline V gene: SGHRS, YFSETQ. Libraries came from 5' RACE. The instrument was an Illumina HiSeq 2500. A second PCR of roughly 7 to 11 cycles was performed with a sample-barcoded 5' primer and a J-beta primer mix. Each TCR beta cDNA molecule received a unique molecular identifier from a template-switch 5' adaptor carrying 12 random nucleotides. Each sample yielded at least 3 million CDR3-containing paired-end reads. First-strand cDNA synthesis was performed from all RNA using the Mint cDNA synthesis kit, with priming by a TRBC-specific oligonucleotide. All cDNA was treated with uracil-DNA glycosylase and then went through a first 18-cycle PCR with the universal primers M1SS and BC2_uni_R. The paper's processing steps were these. For normalization, 1 million high-quality reads, each with a distinct molecular identifier, were randomly selected from each sample. Instead of being binned into consensus sequences, reads that shared molecular identifiers were thrown out. MiTCR, run with a Q25 quality threshold and the strictest error-elimination algorithm, handled CDR3 identification, clonotype clustering and error correction. A nonparametric unseen species model using Euler transformation provided a lower-bound estimate of total TCR beta diversity. TCRdb trimmed the raw reads at Q25, called clones with MiXCR and kept productive beta chains. Each entry merges the rows of one CDR3 protein and shows their most common DNA and genes. TCRdb assigned the V and J calls; the authors' analysis was not used. The sample includes hundreds of thousands of distinct CDR3 sequences, with more than 45% observed a single time. The leading ten clones occupy approximately 13% of the sample.

Systemically healthy Caucasian individuals from Russia, around 38 in total and aged roughly 6 to 95 years, were included as donors. About 10 milliliters of peripheral blood were collected from each donor into EDTA-treated Vacutainer tubes. PBMCs were isolated by Ficoll-Paque density-gradient centrifugation, with at least 6 million obtained per sample. Total RNA, at least 5.5 micrograms per sample, was extracted from PBMCs with Trizol reagent. Naive CD45RAhigh/CD27high T cell percentages were measured by flow cytometry on a PBMC aliquot from every donor. Results and caveats for the whole study, not just this receptor: The long-lived group showed more naive CD4+ T cells, fewer expanded clones and increased TCR diversity than the aged group, suggesting age selection. Because donor CMV infection status was unknown, age-related changes in expanded clonotypes were potentially confounded. Total diversity estimates from one million sequenced T cells were considered lower bounds and underestimates. Bulk unsorted PBMC profiling prevented conclusive comparison of naive and antigen-experienced compartments. Observed TCR beta diversity correlated strongly with the percentage of naive T cells measured by flow cytometry. As age increased, observed TCR beta diversity per million T cells dropped in a roughly linear way, and a significant reduction was already evident by age about 40.

The chain is encoded by TRBV5-1 joined to TRBJ1-2; the best D guess is TRBD1, with 6 bases matching. The sequencing input was blood. This TCR derives from a woman older than 75 in good health. The DNA sequence is TGCGCCAGCAGCCCCGGGACCTTAACAGGGGGCTACACCTTC. This is translated as CASSPGTLTGGYTF.